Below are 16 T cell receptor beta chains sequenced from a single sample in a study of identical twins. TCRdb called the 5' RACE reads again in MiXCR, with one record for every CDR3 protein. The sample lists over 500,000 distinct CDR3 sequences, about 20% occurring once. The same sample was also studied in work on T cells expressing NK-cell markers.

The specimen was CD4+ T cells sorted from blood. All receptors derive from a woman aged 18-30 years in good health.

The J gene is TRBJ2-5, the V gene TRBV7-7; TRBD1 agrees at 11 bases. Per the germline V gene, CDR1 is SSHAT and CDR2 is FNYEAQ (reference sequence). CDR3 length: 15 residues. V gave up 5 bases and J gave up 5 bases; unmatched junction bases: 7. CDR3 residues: CASSQGQGARETQYF. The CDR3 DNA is TGTGCCAGCAGCCAAGGACAGGGGGCGAGGGAGACCCAGTACTTC.

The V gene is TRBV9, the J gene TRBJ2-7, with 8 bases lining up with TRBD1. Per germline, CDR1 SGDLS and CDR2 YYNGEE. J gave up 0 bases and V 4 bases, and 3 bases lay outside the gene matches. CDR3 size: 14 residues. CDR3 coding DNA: TGTGCCAGCAGCAAGGGACAGGACTCCTACGAGCAGTACTTC. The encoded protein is CASSKGQDSYEQYF.

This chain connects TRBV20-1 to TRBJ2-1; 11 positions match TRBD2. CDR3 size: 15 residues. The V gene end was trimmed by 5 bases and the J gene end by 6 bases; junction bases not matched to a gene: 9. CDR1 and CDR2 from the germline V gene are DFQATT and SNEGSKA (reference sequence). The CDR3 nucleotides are TGCAGTGCTCCGGGGAGGCTAGCGGGAGGCAATGAGCAGTTCTTC. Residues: CSAPGRLAGGNEQFF.

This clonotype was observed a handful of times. The chain's CDR3 is CATIQGGNYGYTF. As DNA, the CDR3 is TGTGCCACCATCCAGGGGGGAAACTATGGCTACACCTTC. The chain couples TRBV15 to TRBJ1-2; 7 bases agree with TRBD1. Germline V CDR1 and CDR2: LNHNV, YYDKDF (reference sequence). The CDR3 covers 13 residues. The V and J ends lost 7 bases and 2 bases, in that order; junction bases with no gene match: 4.

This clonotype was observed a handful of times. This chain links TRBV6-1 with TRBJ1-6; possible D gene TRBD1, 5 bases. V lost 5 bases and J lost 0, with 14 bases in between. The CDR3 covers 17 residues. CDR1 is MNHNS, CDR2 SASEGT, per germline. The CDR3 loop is CASSPRGESSYNSPLHF. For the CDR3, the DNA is TGTGCCAGCAGTCCCCGGGGCGAGAGCTCCTATAATTCACCCCTCCACTTT.

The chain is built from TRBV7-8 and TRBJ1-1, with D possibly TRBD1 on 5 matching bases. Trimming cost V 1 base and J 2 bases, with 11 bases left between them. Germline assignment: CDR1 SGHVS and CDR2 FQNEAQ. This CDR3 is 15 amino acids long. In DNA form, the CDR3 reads TGTGCCAGCAGCTTAGGTGGGACCCTCAACACTGAAGCTTTCTTT. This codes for CASSLGGTLNTEAFF.

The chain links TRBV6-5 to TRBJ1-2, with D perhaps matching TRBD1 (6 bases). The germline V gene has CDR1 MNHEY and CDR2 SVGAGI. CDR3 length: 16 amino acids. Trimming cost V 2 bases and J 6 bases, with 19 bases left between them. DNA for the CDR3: TGTGCCAGCAGTTACAATGCGGTTACACAGGGCCATGGCTACACCTTC. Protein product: CASSYNAVTQGHGYTF.

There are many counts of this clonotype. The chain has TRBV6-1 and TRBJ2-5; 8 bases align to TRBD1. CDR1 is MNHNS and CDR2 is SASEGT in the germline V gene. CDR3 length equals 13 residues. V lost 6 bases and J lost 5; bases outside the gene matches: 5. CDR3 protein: CASRWTGRETQYF. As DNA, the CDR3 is TGTGCCAGCAGATGGACAGGGCGTGAGACCCAGTACTTC.

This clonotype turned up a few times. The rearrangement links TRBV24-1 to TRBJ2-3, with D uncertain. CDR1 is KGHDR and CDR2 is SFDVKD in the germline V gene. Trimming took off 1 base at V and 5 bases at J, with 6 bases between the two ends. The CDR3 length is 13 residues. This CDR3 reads CATSDFSRDTQYF. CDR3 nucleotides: TGTGCCACCAGTGATTTTTCTAGAGATACGCAGTATTTT.

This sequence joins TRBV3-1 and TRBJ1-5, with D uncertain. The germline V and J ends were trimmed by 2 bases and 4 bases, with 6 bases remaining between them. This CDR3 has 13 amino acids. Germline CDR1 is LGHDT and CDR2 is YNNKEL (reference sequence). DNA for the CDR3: TGTGCCAGCAGCCAACAGAGAAATCAGCCCCAGCATTTT. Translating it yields CASSQQRNQPQHF.

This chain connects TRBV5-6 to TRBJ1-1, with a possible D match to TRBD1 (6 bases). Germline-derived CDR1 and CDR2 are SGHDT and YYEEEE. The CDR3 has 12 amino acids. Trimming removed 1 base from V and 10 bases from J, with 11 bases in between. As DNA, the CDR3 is TGTGCCAGCAGCTTGTACAGGGCTGGAGCTTTCTTT. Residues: CASSLYRAGAFF.

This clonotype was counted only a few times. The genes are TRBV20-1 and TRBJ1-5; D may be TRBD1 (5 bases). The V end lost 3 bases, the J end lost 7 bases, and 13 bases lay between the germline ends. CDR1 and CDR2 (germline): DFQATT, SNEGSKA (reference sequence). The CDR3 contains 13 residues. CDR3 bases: TGCAGTGCTAGGGGGGACCCCAGGCAGCCCCAGCATTTT. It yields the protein CSARGDPRQPQHF.

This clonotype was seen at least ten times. The CDR3 nucleotides read TGTGCCAGCAGTTTACGACAGGGGTATGGCTACACCTTC. Protein product: CASSLRQGYGYTF. This chain links TRBV12-3 or TRBV12-4 with TRBJ1-2, with 8 bases lining up with TRBD1. CDR3 length: 13 amino acids. J gave up 5 bases and V 2 bases, and 1 base lay outside the gene matches.

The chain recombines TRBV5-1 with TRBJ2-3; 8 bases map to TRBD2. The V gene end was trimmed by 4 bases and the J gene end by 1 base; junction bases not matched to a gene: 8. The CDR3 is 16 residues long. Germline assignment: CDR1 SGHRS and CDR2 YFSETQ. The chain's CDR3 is CASSLIAGGRTDTQYF. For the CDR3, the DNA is TGCGCCAGCAGCCTCATTGCGGGGGGTCGCACAGATACGCAGTATTTT. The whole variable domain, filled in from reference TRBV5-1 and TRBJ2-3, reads KAGVTQTPRYLIKTRGQQVTLSCSPISGHRSVSWYQQTPGQGLQFLFEYFSETQRNKGNFPGRFSGRQFSNSRSEMNVSTLELGDSALYLCASSLIAGGRTDTQYFGPGTRLTVL.

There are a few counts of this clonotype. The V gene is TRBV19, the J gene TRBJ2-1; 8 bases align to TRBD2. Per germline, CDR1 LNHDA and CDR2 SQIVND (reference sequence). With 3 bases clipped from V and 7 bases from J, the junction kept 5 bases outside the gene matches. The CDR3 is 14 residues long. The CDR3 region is CASSIGVAGNEQFF. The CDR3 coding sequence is TGTGCCAGTAGTATTGGGGTAGCGGGGAATGAGCAGTTCTTC.

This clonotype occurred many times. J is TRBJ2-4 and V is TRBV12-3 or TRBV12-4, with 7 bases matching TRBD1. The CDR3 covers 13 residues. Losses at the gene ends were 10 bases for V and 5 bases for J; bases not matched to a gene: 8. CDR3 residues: CATSGTAQNIQYF. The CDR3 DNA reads TGTGCCACCTCCGGGACAGCTCAAAACATTCAGTACTTC.